Here is one T cell receptor (beta chain) with its context. The sample comes from a study of blood T cell repertoires in COVID-19. Study details: COVID-19 samples from acute and convalescent phases originated in the United States, Italy and Spain. In each case, the material was cDNA or gDNA derived from T cells, B-cell-depleted T cells, or PBMCs.

As originally analysed: Reference gene primer amplification in the assay estimated nucleated cell counts. Libraries were prepared by immunoSEQ multiplex PCR; TCRdb keeps only in-frame clonotypes and omits some of them. V and J calls and clone size follow that table, whereas D and trimming were derived from the DNA. The table shows 120,000 to 150,000 clones, with 79% occurring only once. The germline gives CDR1 SGHNT, CDR2 YYREEE (reference sequence). This CDR3 region has 13 residues. The V gene lost 0 bases and the J gene lost 9 bases, with 10 bases spanning the gap. The sequence derives from a man aged 50 to 60 with active or convalescent COVID-19. This sequence joins TRBV5-4 and TRBJ2-1; D possibly corresponds to TRBD1 (5 bases). Sequences were obtained from peripheral blood. Here the CDR3 reads CASSLDPQGEQFF. CDR3 coding DNA: TGTGCCAGCAGCTTGGACCCCCAGGGTGAGCAGTTCTTC.